The 6 T cell receptor beta chains below all came from one sample that was sequenced in a study of T cells expressing NK-cell markers. Using the 5' RACE reads, TCRdb records one entry per CDR3 protein without DNA. The repertoire table contains about 440,000 distinct CDR3 sequences. Sequenced sample: blood T cells: a sorted CD56 or NKG2C T cell subset, CD4+ or CD8+ T cells, or bulk PBMC T cells (not recorded which). The source of these receptors is a woman between 18 and 70 years old in good health.

This CDR3 reads CASSLDVEGRSVGNEQFF. The genes are TRBV11-2 and TRBJ2-1; TCRdb reports TRBD1, a call that lacks DNA to check it against. The CDR3 runs 18 residues. CDR1 and CDR2 from the germline V gene are SGHAT and FQNNGV.

V and J are TRBV5-1 and TRBJ1-5; absent DNA, TCRdb's TRBD1 call cannot be checked. The CDR3 is 15 residues long. CDR1 and CDR2 (germline): SGHRS, YFSETQ. The CDR3 is CASSLVGVGNQPQHF.

The chain carries TRBV12-3 or TRBV12-4 and TRBJ2-3; TCRdb's D call of TRBD2 is untestable without DNA. This CDR3 is 14 amino acids long. The CDR3 is CASSYLVDTDTQYF.

The V and J genes are TRBV29-1 and TRBJ1-1; with no DNA, the TCRdb D assignment of TRBD1 cannot be verified. Germline CDR1 and CDR2: SQVTM and ANQGSEA. This CDR3 spans 12 amino acids. The CDR3 spells CSAGGGRTEAFF.

J is TRBJ2-5 and V is TRBV5-6. CDR1 is SGHDT and CDR2 is YYEEEE in the germline V gene. CDR3 length equals 15 residues. CDR3 region: CASSLKATLVETQYF.

This rearrangement joins TRBV11-2 to TRBJ2-2; TCRdb's D call, TRBD2, is unchecked because there is no DNA. CDR3 length: 15 residues. The germline CDR1 and CDR2 sequences are SGHAT and FQNNGV. This chain's CDR3 is CASSPWTSGGGELFF.